The 14 T cell receptor beta chains listed next were all sequenced from one sample in a study of T cell repertoires in cytomegalovirus infection. TCRdb ran MiXCR on the reads and lists one entry per CDR3 protein. The sample contains hundreds of thousands of distinct CDR3 sequences, around a third of which appear only once. These receptors are not linked to any known antigen. The starting material was cultured CD8+ T cells from PBMCs, obtained from culture after CMV antigen stimulation. These receptors all come from a human donor in good health (CMV status not recorded). Some clones in this sample may be carry-over from other donors' samples.

This clonotype was seen many times. The V and J genes are TRBV7-9 and TRBJ2-1, with D perhaps TRBD2 (6 bases). V shed 2 bases and J shed 8 bases, with 7 bases lying between them. The CDR3 covers 12 residues. In germline, CDR1 is SEHNR, CDR2 FQNEAQ (reference sequence). In nucleotides, the CDR3 is TGTGCCAGCAGCTTACGCGGGGATGAGCAGTTCTTC. Amino acids: CASSLRGDEQFF.

Only a few counts were recorded for this clonotype. The chain uses TRBV5-5 and TRBJ1-2; D perhaps matches TRBD1 (5 bases). Trimming pared 0 bases from V and 3 bases from J, leaving 9 bases between. This CDR3 spans 14 amino acids. Germline V gives CDR1 SGHKS, CDR2 YYEKEE (reference sequence). CDR3 in amino acids: CASSLVGADYGYTF. In nucleotides, the CDR3 is TGTGCCAGCAGCTTGGTAGGGGCCGACTATGGCTACACCTTC.

The chain has TRBV12-3 or TRBV12-4 and TRBJ1-5; D gene uncertain. V lost 2 bases and J lost 5, with 13 bases in between. CDR3 size: 15 residues. The CDR3 loop reads CASSLWGDGDQPQHF. The CDR3 DNA reads TGTGCCAGCAGTTTATGGGGAGATGGCGATCAGCCCCAGCATTTT.

This clonotype was recorded a few times. The chain has TRBV7-6 and TRBJ1-1; no clear D. Trimming removed 2 bases at V and 2 bases at J, with 9 bases between. Germline CDR1 reads SGHVS; CDR2 reads FNYEAQ. This CDR3 spans 14 amino acids. The CDR3: CASSLLRFNTEAFF. The CDR3 DNA reads as TGTGCCAGCAGCTTACTTAGGTTCAACACTGAAGCTTTCTTT.

This clonotype was observed a few times. The J gene is TRBJ2-2, the V gene TRBV10-2; D ambiguous. Germline lookup yields CDR1 WSHSY and CDR2 SAAADI. CDR3 size: 12 residues. V gave up 8 bases and J gave up 6 bases, with 10 bases separating them. CDR3: CASWQSAGELFF. The CDR3 nucleotides read TGCGCCAGCTGGCAAAGCGCCGGGGAGCTGTTTTTT.

The V gene is TRBV5-6, the J gene TRBJ2-3; TRBD2 matches 9 bases. From germline, CDR1 is SGHDT and CDR2 YYEEEE. The CDR3 runs 17 residues. Trimming took 0 bases from V and 2 from J; bases not matched to a gene: 7. The CDR3 DNA is TGTGCCAGCAGCTTGGGGGTACTAGCGGGTTACACAGATACGCAGTATTTT. Encoded protein: CASSLGVLAGYTDTQYF.

This clonotype was recorded at least ten times. V and J are TRBV7-9 and TRBJ2-3; weak D call: TRBD2 (6 bases). Germline V gene lookup returns CDR1 SEHNR and CDR2 FQNEAQ (reference sequence). The CDR3 sequence is 16 residues long. V dropped 5 bases and J dropped 3 bases, with 18 bases sitting between them. This CDR3 is CASSPGLVGFTDTQYF. CDR3 DNA: TGTGCCAGCAGCCCGGGACTGGTGGGGTTTACAGATACGCAGTATTTT.

This clonotype has at least ten counts. The chain combines TRBV12-3 or TRBV12-4 with TRBJ1-5, with a tentative D call TRBD1 (6 bases). The CDR3 totals 16 residues. V lost 5 bases to trimming and J lost 0 bases, with 14 bases between them. The CDR3 loop reads CASSTSQGYSNQPQHF. The CDR3 bases are TGTGCCAGCAGTACCAGCCAGGGGTATAGCAATCAGCCCCAGCATTTT.

This clonotype has more than one count but fewer than ten. The chain has TRBV9 and TRBJ1-5; 7 bases line up with TRBD1. V trimming: 3 bases; J trimming: 2 bases; junction bases outside the gene matches: 5. This CDR3 region has 15 residues. Germline V gene sequence: CDR1 SGDLS, CDR2 YYNGEE. CDR3 sequence reads: CASSGGGTGNQPQHF. CDR3 coding DNA: TGTGCCAGCAGCGGGGGCGGGACAGGCAATCAGCCCCAGCATTTT.

This clonotype was seen at least ten times. The chain has TRBV7-6 and TRBJ1-3; a weak D match, TRBD1 (5 bases). This CDR3 is built from 17 residues. The V end was cut by 5 bases, the J end by 0 bases, with 17 bases between. Germline loops: CDR1 SGHVS, CDR2 FNYEAQ. As DNA, the CDR3 is TGTGCCAGCAGCGATCTAGATGCAGGGCCCTCTGGAAACACCATATATTTT. Amino acids: CASSDLDAGPSGNTIYF.

V is TRBV12-3 or TRBV12-4 and J is TRBJ2-5; TRBD2 aligns across 8 bases. This CDR3 region has 16 residues. The V gene end was trimmed by 7 bases and the J gene end by 3 bases; junction bases not matched to a gene: 13. Here the CDR3 DNA reads TGTGCCAGCACCCCCATGGTAGCGGGGTCTAAAGAGACCCAGTACTTC. It encodes CASTPMVAGSKETQYF.

This clonotype showed up just a few times. V and J are TRBV4-3 and TRBJ1-5; TRBD1 might be the D (6 bases). Germline assignment: CDR1 LGHNA and CDR2 YSLEER. The CDR3 is made up of 17 amino acids. Trimming took 0 bases from V and 3 from J, leaving 15 bases between them. The chain's CDR3 is CASSQDYPGAYNQPQHF. CDR3 DNA sequence: TGCGCCAGCAGCCAAGATTACCCGGGGGCGTACAATCAGCCCCAGCATTTT.

This clonotype has a count of ten or more. The chain employs TRBV7-8 and TRBJ2-2, with D possibly TRBD2 on 7 matching bases. Looked up from germline, CDR1 is SGHVS and CDR2 is FQNEAQ. The CDR3 runs 15 residues. V was trimmed by 3 bases and J by 0 bases, leaving 8 bases between them. CDR3 in amino acids: CASSFGGPNTGELFF. DNA of the CDR3: TGTGCCAGCAGCTTCGGGGGGCCGAACACCGGGGAGCTGTTTTTT.

V is TRBV7-6 and J is TRBJ2-7; 12 bases are a match to TRBD1. Looked up from germline, CDR1 is SGHVS and CDR2 is FNYEAQ. The V and J ends lost 0 bases and 3 bases, in that order; junction bases with no gene match: 3. The CDR3 extends over 16 amino acids. The CDR3 DNA follows: TGTGCCAGCAGCTTAGCGGGACAGGGGGCGCTCTACGAGCAGTACTTC. Its translation: CASSLAGQGALYEQYF. The complete variable domain, with remaining parts taken from reference TRBV7-6 and TRBJ2-7, reads GAGVSQSPRYKVTKRGQDVALRCDPISGHVSLYWYRQALGQGPEFLTYFNYEAQQDKSGLPNDRFSAERPEGSISTLTIQRTEQRDSAMYRCASSLAGQGALYEQYFGPGTRLTVT.